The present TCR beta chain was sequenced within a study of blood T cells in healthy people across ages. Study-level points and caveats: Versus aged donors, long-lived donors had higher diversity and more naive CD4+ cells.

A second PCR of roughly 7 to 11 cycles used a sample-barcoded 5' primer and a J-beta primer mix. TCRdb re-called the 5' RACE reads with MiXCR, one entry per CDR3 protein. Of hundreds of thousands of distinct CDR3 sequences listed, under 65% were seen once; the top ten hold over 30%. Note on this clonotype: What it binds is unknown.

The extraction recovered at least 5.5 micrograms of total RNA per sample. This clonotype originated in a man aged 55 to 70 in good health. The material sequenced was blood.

For the CDR3, the DNA is TGCAGTGCTAGCGCGTTTGGGAAGCCAACCTACGAGCAGTACTTC. It encodes CSASAFGKPTYEQYF. The rearrangement joins TRBV20-1 to TRBJ2-7; D call uncertain. Germline CDR1 DFQATT, CDR2 SNEGSKA (reference sequence). The length of the CDR3 is 15 residues. The V end lost 3 bases, the J end lost 2 bases, and 17 bases lay between the germline ends.